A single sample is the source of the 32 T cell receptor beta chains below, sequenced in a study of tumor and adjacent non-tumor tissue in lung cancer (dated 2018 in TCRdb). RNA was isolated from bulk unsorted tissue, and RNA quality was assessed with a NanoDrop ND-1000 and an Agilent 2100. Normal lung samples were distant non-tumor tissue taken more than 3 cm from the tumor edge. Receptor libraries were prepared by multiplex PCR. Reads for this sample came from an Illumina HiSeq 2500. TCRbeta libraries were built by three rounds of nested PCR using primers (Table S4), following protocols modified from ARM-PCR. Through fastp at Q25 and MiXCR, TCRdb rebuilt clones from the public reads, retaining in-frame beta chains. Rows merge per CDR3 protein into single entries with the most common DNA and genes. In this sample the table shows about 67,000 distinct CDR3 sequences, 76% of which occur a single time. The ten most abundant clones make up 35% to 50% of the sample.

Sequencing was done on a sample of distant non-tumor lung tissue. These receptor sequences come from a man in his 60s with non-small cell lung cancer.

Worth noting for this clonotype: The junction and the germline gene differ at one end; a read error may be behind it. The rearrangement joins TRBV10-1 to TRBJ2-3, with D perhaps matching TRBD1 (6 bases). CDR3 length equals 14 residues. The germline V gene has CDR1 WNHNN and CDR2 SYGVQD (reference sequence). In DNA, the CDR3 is TGCGCTAGCAGGGGTAGCAGGAGTACAGATACGCAGTATTTT. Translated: CASRGSRSTDTQYF.

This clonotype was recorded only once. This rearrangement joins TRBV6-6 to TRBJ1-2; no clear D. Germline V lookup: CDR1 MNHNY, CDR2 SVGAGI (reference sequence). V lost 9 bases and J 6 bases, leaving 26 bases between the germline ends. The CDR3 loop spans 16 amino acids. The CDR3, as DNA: TGTGCCAGGAGTCTCGTATCCCGGTTGATGATTGATGGCTACACCTTC. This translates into CARSLVSRLMIDGYTF.

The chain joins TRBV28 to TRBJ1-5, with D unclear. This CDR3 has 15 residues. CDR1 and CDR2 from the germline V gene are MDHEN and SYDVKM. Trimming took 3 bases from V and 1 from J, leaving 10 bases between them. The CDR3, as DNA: TGTGCCAGCAGTTTGCAGGTGGGGAGCAATCAGCCCCAGCATTTT. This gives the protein CASSLQVGSNQPQHF.

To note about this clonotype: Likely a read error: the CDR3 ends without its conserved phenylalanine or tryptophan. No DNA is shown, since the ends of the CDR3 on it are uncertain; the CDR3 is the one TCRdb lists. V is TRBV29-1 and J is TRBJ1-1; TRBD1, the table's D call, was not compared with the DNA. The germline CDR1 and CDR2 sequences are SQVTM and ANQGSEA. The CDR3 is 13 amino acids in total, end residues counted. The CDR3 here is CSASAGGDTETFY.

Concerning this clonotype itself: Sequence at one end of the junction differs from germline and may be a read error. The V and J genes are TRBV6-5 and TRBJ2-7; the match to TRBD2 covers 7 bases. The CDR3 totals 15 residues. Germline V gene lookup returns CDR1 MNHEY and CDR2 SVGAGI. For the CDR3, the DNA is TGTGGCAGCACTTACTCGAGGCGGGAGACGGCAGAGCAGTACTTC. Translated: CGSTYSRRETAEQYF.

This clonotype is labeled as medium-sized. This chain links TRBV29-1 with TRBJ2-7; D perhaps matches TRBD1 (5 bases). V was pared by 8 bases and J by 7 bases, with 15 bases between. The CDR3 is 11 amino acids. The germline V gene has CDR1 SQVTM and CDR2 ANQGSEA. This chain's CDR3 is CSIQIRVEQYF. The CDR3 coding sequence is TGCAGCATACAAATCAGGGTTGAGCAGTACTTC.

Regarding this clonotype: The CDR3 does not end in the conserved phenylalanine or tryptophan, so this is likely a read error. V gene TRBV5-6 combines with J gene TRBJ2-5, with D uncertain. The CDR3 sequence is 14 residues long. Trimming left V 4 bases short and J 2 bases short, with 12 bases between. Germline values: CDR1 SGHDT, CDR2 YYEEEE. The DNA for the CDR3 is TGTGCCAGCAGCCCCCGATGGATGCAAGAGACCCAGTACTTA. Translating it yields CASSPRWMQETQYL.

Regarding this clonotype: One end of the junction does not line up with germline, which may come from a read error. The CDR3 DNA reads as TGTGCCAGCAATTACAATATATGCGGGAGTTACCCCCCTGAGCAGTTCTTC. This gives the protein CASNYNICGSYPPEQFF. J is TRBJ2-1 and V is TRBV6-2 or TRBV6-3; the match to TRBD2 covers 7 bases. This CDR3 is built from 17 residues. The germline V gene has CDR1 MNHEY and CDR2 SVGEGT.

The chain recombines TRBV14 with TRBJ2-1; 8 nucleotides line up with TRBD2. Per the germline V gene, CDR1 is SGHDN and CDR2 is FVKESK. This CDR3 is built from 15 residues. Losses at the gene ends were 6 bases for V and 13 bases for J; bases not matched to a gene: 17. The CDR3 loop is CASRHGLAWYTEQFF. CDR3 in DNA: TGTGCCAGCAGACACGGACTAGCTTGGTATACTGAACAGTTCTTC.

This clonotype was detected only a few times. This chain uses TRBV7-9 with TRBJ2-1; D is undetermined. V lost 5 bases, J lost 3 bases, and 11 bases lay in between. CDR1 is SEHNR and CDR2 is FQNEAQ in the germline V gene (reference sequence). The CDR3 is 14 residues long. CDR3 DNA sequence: TGTGCCAGCAGCGTTGGCCTGAACTACAATGAGCAGTTCTTC. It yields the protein CASSVGLNYNEQFF.

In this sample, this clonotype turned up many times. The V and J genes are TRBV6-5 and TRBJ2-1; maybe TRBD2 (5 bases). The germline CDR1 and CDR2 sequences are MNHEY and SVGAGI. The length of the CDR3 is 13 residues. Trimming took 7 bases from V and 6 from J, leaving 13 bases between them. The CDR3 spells CASTDADCNEQFF. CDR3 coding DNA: TGTGCCAGCACCGATGCGGACTGCAATGAGCAGTTCTTC.

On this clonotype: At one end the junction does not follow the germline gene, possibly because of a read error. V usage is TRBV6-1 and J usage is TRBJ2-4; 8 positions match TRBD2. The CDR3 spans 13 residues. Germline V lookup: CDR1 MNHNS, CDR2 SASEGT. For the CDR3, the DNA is TGTACCACACGGGGGGGTGTAGAAAACATACAGTACTTC. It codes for CTTRGGVENIQYF.

The DNA of the CDR3 is TGTGCCAGCAGCTTGACTAGTGTGGGCACAGATACGCAGTATTTT. Residues: CASSLTSVGTDTQYF. The chain recombines TRBV11-2 with TRBJ2-3, with D perhaps TRBD2 (6 bases). V was clipped by 3 bases and J by 1 base, with 11 bases between them. The CDR3 loop spans 15 amino acids. Germline values: CDR1 SGHAT, CDR2 FQNNGV.

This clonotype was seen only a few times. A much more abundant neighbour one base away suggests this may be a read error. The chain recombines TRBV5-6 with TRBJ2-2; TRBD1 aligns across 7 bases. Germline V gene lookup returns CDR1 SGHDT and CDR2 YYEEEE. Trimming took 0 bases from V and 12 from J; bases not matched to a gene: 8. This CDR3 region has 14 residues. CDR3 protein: CASSLGRQGGQLFF. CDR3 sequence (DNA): TGTGCCAGCAGCTTGGGCCGACAGGGCGGACAGCTGTTTTTT.

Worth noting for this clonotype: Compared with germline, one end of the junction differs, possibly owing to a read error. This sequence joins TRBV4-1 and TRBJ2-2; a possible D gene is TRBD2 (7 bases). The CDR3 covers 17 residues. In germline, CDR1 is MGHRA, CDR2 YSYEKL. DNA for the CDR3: TGCGCCAGCAGTCAAGAGAAGGGGGGGGCGAACACCGGGGAGCTGTTTTTT. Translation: CASSQEKGGANTGELFF.

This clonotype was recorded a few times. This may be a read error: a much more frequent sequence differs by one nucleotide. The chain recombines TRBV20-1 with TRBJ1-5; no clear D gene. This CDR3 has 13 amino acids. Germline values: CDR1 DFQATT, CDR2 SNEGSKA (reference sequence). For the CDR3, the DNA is TGCAATGCTCAGGACGAAACGAATCAGCCCCAGCATTTT. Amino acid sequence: CNAQDETNQPQHF.

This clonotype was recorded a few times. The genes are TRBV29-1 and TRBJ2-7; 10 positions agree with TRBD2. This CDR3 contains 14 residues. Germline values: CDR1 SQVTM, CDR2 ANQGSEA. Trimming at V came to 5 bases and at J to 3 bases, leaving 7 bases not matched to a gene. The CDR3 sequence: CSVKETSGIYEQYF. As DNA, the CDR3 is TGCAGCGTTAAGGAAACTAGCGGGATCTACGAGCAGTACTTC.

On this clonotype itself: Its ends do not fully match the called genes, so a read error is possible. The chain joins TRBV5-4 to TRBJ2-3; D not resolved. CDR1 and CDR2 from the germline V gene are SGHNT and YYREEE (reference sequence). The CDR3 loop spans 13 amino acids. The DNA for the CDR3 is TGTGCCAGCAGCACCCAAATCACAAATACGCAGTATTTC. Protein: CASSTQITNTQYF.

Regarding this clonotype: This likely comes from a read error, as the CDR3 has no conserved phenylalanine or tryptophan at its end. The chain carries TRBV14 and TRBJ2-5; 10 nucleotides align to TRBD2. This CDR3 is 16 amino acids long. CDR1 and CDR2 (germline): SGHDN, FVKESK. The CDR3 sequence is CASSRWISGRQETQYL. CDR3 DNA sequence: TGTGCCAGCAGCCGCTGGATTAGCGGGAGGCAAGAGACTCAGTACCTC.

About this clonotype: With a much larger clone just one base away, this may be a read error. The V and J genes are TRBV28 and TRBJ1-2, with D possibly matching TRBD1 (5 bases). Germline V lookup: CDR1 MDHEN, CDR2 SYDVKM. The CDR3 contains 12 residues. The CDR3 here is CASSFGDYDYTF. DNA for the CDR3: TGTGCCAGCAGTTTTGGGGACTATGACTACACCTTC.

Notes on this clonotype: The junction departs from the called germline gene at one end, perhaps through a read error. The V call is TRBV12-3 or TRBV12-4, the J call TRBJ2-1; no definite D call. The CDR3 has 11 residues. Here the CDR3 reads CASSFRYEQSF. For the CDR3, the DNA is TGTGCCAGCAGTTTTCGATATGAGCAGTCCTTC.

DNA for the CDR3: TGCTTAGCCGATGAGCAGTTCTTC. Residues: CLADEQFF. The chain couples TRBV29-1 to TRBJ2-1; D gene unclear. CDR1 SQVTM and CDR2 ANQGSEA come from the germline V gene. CDR3 length: 8 amino acids.

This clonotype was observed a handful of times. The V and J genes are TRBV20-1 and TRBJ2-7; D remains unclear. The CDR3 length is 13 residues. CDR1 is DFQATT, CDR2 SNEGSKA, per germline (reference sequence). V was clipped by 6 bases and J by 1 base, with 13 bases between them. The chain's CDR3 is CSAPKIDSYEQYF. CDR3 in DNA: TGCAGTGCCCCCAAGATAGATTCCTACGAGCAGTACTTC.

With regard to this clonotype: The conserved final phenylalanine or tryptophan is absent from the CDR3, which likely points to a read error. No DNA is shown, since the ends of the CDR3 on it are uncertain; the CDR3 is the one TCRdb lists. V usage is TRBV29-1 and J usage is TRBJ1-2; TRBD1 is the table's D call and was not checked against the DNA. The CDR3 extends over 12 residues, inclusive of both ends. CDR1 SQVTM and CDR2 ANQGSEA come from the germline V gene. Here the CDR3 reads CSVTETNYGYTL.

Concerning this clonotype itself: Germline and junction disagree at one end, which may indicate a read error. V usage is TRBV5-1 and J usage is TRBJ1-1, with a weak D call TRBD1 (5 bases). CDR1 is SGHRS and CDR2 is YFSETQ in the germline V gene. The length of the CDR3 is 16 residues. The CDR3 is CASSSTRLDKNTETFF. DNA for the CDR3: TGCGCCAGCAGCTCGACAAGACTGGACAAAAACACTGAAACTTTCTTT. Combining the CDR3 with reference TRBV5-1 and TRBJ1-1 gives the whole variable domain KAGVTQTPRYLIKTRGQQVTLSCSPISGHRSVSWYQQTPGQGLQFLFEYFSETQRNKGNFPGRFSGRQFSNSRSEMNVSTLELGDSALYLCASSSTRLDKNTETFFGQGTRLTVV.

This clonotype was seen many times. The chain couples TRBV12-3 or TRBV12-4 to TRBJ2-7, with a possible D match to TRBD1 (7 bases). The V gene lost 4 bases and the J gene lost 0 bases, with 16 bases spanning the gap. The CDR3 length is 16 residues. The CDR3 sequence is CASSSWQQGGSYEQYF. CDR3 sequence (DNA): TGTGCCAGCAGTTCCTGGCAGCAGGGGGGCTCCTACGAGCAGTACTTC.

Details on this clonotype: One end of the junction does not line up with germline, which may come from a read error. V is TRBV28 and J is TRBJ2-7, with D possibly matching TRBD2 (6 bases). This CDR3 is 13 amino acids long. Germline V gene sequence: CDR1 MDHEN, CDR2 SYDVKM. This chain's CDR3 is CASRGEVRNDQYF. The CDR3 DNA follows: TGTGCCAGCAGAGGGGAGGTGAGGAACGACCAGTATTTC.

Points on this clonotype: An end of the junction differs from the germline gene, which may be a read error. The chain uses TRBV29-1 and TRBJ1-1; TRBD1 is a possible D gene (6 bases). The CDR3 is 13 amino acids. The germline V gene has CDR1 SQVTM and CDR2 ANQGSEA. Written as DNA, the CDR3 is TGCAGCGTTGATGGGAGGGGGGTAACTGGAGCTTTCTTT. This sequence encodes CSVDGRGVTGAFF.

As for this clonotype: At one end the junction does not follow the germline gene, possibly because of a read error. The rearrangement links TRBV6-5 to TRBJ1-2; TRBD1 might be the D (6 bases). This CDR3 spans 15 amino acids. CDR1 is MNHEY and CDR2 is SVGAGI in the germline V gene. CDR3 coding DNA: TGTGAAAGCAGTTCCCAAGCAGGGGTCACCTATGGTTACACCTTC. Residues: CESSSQAGVTYGYTF.

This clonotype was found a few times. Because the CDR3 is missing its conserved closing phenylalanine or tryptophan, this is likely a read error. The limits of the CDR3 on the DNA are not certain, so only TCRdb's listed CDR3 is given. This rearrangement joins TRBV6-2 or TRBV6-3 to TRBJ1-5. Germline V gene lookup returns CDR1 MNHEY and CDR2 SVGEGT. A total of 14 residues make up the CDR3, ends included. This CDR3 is CASSSGYSNQPQHY.

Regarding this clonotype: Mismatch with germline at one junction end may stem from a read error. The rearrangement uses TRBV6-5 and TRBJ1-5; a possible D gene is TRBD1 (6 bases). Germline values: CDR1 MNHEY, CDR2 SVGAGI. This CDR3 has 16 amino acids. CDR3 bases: TGTGCCAGCAGTTCCAAGGTAACAGGGAAAGTTCAGGCCCAGCATTTT. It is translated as CASSSKVTGKVQAQHF.

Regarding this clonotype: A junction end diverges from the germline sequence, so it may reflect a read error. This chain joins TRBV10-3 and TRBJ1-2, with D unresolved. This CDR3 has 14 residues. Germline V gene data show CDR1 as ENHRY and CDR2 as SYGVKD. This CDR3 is CVISGPEANYGYTF. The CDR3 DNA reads TGTGTCATCAGTGGGCCAGAAGCTAACTATGGCTACACCTTC.